The 24 T cell receptor beta chains in this list originate from one sample, sequenced in a study of cytomegalovirus exposure and HLA in healthy donors. Primers: 60 Vbeta forward and 13 Jbeta reverse. TCRdb's table, derived via immunoSEQ multiplex PCR, lists solely in-frame clones and lacks some. The table has 170,000 or so clones, under 85% seen once; the top ten hold around 4.8%. The sequenced sample consisted of PBMCs. Receptors were obtained from a man younger than 35 in good health and CMV-seronegative.

V is TRBV11-1 and J is TRBJ1-2; 7 bases match TRBD1. V was pared by 5 bases and J by 8 bases, with 8 bases of the junction left unmatched. Germline values: CDR1 SGHAT, CDR2 FQDESV (reference sequence). CDR3 length equals 13 residues. The CDR3 region is CASSPGQVWGYTF. CDR3 nucleotides: TGTGCCAGCAGCCCTGGACAGGTGTGGGGCTACACCTTC.

The J gene is TRBJ1-1, the V gene TRBV2, with 10 bases matching TRBD1. Germline loops: CDR1 SNHLY, CDR2 FYNNEI. The CDR3 sequence is 14 residues long. Trimming took 9 bases from V and 0 from J; bases not matched to a gene: 4. DNA for the CDR3: TGTGCCAGTTATGGGACAGGGGTGAACACTGAAGCTTTCTTT. It is translated as CASYGTGVNTEAFF. The variable domain in full, completed from reference TRBV2 and TRBJ1-1, reads EPEVTQTPSHQVTQMGQEVILRCVPISNHLYFYWYRQILGQKVEFLVSFYNNEISEKSEIFDDQFSVERPDGSNFTLKIRSTKLEDSAMYFCASYGTGVNTEAFFGQGTRLTVV.

The chain is built from TRBV7-9 and TRBJ2-7; perhaps TRBD1 as D (6 bases). The CDR3 is 14 amino acids. Germline V gives CDR1 SEHNR, CDR2 FQNEAQ (reference sequence). The germline V and J ends were trimmed by 5 bases and 4 bases, with 15 bases remaining between them. The CDR3 sequence: CASSNAGTTYEQYF. Written as DNA, the CDR3 is TGTGCCAGCAGCAATGCCGGGACAACTTACGAGCAGTACTTC.

This rearrangement joins TRBV5-4 to TRBJ2-1; 12 bases agree with TRBD1. CDR1 is SGHNT, CDR2 YYREEE, per germline (reference sequence). V shed 4 bases and J 7 bases; nucleotides not matched to a gene: 6. The CDR3 is 15 residues long. The CDR3 DNA follows: TGTGCCAGCAGCGCCGGGACAGGGGGCTGGAATGAGCAGTTCTTC. Protein product: CASSAGTGGWNEQFF.

V gene TRBV18 combines with J gene TRBJ2-7; 7 positions agree with TRBD2. V was clipped by 3 bases and J by 2 bases; unmatched bases: 13. The germline V gene encodes CDR1 KGHSH and CDR2 LQKENI. This CDR3 comprises 17 residues. For the CDR3, the DNA is TGTGCCAGCTCACCCCGGGGGGAGTCATACAATCCCTACGAGCAGTACTTC. Its translation: CASSPRGESYNPYEQYF.

The gene calls are TRBV5-1 and TRBJ2-5; 7 bases align to TRBD1. Germline values: CDR1 SGHRS, CDR2 YFSETQ. CDR3 size: 11 residues. Trimming took 5 bases from V and 5 from J; bases not matched to a gene: 0. CDR3 nucleotides: TGCGCCAGCAGGACAGGGGAGACCCAGTACTTC. Its protein product is CASRTGETQYF. The complete variable domain, with remaining parts taken from reference TRBV5-1 and TRBJ2-5, reads KAGVTQTPRYLIKTRGQQVTLSCSPISGHRSVSWYQQTPGQGLQFLFEYFSETQRNKGNFPGRFSGRQFSNSRSEMNVSTLELGDSALYLCASRTGETQYFGPGTRLLVL.

The chain combines TRBV27 with TRBJ2-5; possible D gene TRBD2, 6 bases. V shed 5 bases and J shed 0 bases, with 19 bases lying between them. The germline gives CDR1 MNHEY, CDR2 SMNVEV (reference sequence). The CDR3 is made up of 17 amino acids. CDR3 loop: CASSPNAGTEYQETQYF. CDR3 coding DNA: TGTGCCAGCAGTCCAAATGCGGGGACCGAATACCAAGAGACCCAGTACTTC.

The J gene is TRBJ1-2, the V gene TRBV18, with 7 positions matching TRBD1. Germline V gene lookup returns CDR1 KGHSH and CDR2 LQKENI. V gave up 6 bases and J gave up 5 bases; unmatched junction bases: 12. The CDR3 covers 15 residues. The CDR3 nucleotides read TGTGCCAGCTCCCCCATCGAGACAGGGCCTTATGGCTACACCTTC. Amino acids: CASSPIETGPYGYTF.

This chain uses TRBV6-6 with TRBJ2-7; no clear D gene. This CDR3 region has 12 residues. V lost 2 bases and J 3 bases, leaving 5 bases between the germline ends. CDR1 is MNHNY, CDR2 SVGAGI, per germline (reference sequence). CDR3 amino acids: CASSYPHYEQYF. The CDR3 DNA is TGTGCCAGCAGTTACCCCCACTACGAGCAGTACTTC.

The rearrangement links TRBV5-1 to TRBJ1-2; possible D gene TRBD1, 6 bases. Trimming stripped 5 bases from V and 7 bases from J, with 9 bases between. The germline V gene has CDR1 SGHRS and CDR2 YFSETQ. This CDR3 spans 11 amino acids. CDR3 sequence reads: CASRADSGYTF. CDR3 nucleotides: TGCGCCAGCAGAGCGGACAGTGGCTACACCTTC.

The rearrangement links TRBV29-1 to TRBJ2-7; possibly TRBD2 for D (7 bases). The CDR3 runs to 13 residues. Germline lookup yields CDR1 SQVTM and CDR2 ANQGSEA. V was pared by 6 bases and J by 7 bases, with 19 bases between. CDR3 sequence (DNA): TGCAGCGTGGTAGGGGGGACTACCTGGGAGCAGTACTTC. Translating it yields CSVVGGTTWEQYF.

The chain links TRBV18 to TRBJ2-2, with 7 bases identical to TRBD1. CDR3 size: 17 residues. V shed 3 bases, J shed 6 bases, and the junction held 13 bases outside the gene matches. The germline gives CDR1 KGHSH, CDR2 LQKENI. CDR3 in DNA: TGTGCCAGCTCACCGATAACAGGGGCGCCCAGCCCCGGGGAGCTGTTTTTT. Its translation: CASSPITGAPSPGELFF.

The rearrangement links TRBV11-2 to TRBJ1-1, with 7 bases identical to TRBD1. The ends lost 10 bases at V and 2 bases at J; junction bases unmatched: 10. This CDR3 region has 14 residues. Germline V CDR1 and CDR2: SGHAT, FQNNGV. CDR3 coding DNA: TGTGCCACCTCGTGGCAGGGGGGAAACACTGAAGCTTTCTTT. Residues: CATSWQGGNTEAFF.

The CDR3 DNA is TGCGCCAGCAGCTTACCAGCGGGGGCCCATAATACGCAGTATTTT. Translation: CASSLPAGAHNTQYF. The chain links TRBV5-1 to TRBJ2-3; 8 bases map to TRBD2. The CDR3 covers 15 residues. The V gene end was trimmed by 2 bases and the J gene end by 7 bases; junction bases not matched to a gene: 9. Germline V gene data show CDR1 as SGHRS and CDR2 as YFSETQ. Drawing the rest from reference TRBV5-1 and TRBJ2-3, the complete variable domain is KAGVTQTPRYLIKTRGQQVTLSCSPISGHRSVSWYQQTPGQGLQFLFEYFSETQRNKGNFPGRFSGRQFSNSRSEMNVSTLELGDSALYLCASSLPAGAHNTQYFGPGTRLTVL.

The V and J genes are TRBV5-1 and TRBJ1-6; maybe TRBD1 (5 bases). V was cut by 3 bases and J by 3 bases, with 16 bases left in between. CDR3 length equals 17 residues. Looked up from germline, CDR1 is SGHRS and CDR2 is YFSETQ. CDR3 bases: TGCGCCAGCAGCTCAAGCGGGGCCGGGAGCTATAATTCACCCCTCCACTTT. Translated, it gives CASSSSGAGSYNSPLHF.

This chain links TRBV7-9 with TRBJ2-3; 10 bases line up with TRBD1. Looked up from germline, CDR1 is SEHNR and CDR2 is FQNEAQ (reference sequence). The V gene end was trimmed by 3 bases and the J gene end by 5 bases; junction bases not matched to a gene: 14. CDR3 size: 18 residues. The CDR3 region is CASSLPGQGSDLGDTQYF. CDR3 DNA sequence: TGTGCCAGCAGCTTGCCGGGACAGGGGTCCGACCTTGGAGATACGCAGTATTTT.

The genes are TRBV6-1 and TRBJ2-5, with D possibly TRBD2 on 5 matching bases. CDR1 and CDR2 from the germline V gene are MNHNS and SASEGT. CDR3 length: 12 amino acids. Trimming took 2 bases from V and 5 from J, leaving 6 bases between them. CDR3 protein: CASSERGETQYF. The CDR3 DNA reads TGTGCCAGCAGTGAAAGAGGGGAGACCCAGTACTTC.

V gene TRBV21-1 combines with J gene TRBJ2-1; TRBD2, the table's D call, lacks a check against the DNA. TRBV21-1 is tagged as a pseudogene. The CDR3 spans 19 residues. The CDR3 sequence is CAGRRKRGGPRSSYNEQFF. The CDR3 region has the DNA TGTGCCGGGAGGAGGAAGCGGGGGGGCCCCAGGAGCTCCTACAATGAGCAGTTCTTC.

The V and J genes are TRBV10-1 and TRBJ2-2, with 8 nucleotides matching TRBD2. The CDR3 sequence is 17 residues long. Trimming removed 0 bases from V and 5 bases from J; junction bases left unmatched: 8. Germline CDR1 is WNHNN and CDR2 is SYGVQD (reference sequence). The CDR3 reads CASSESPGGPPTGELFF. The CDR3 nucleotides are TGCGCCAGCAGTGAGTCTCCGGGGGGGCCCCCGACCGGGGAGCTGTTTTTT.

The rearrangement joins TRBV10-3 to TRBJ2-7; 9 nucleotides align to TRBD1. CDR1 and CDR2 from the germline V gene are ENHRY and SYGVKD. J lost 0 bases, V lost 0 bases, and 3 bases had no gene match. The CDR3 is made up of 16 amino acids. CDR3 protein: CAISESDRGYSYEQYF. For the CDR3, the DNA is TGTGCCATCAGTGAGTCGGACAGGGGCTACTCCTACGAGCAGTACTTC.

The rearrangement joins TRBV5-1 to TRBJ1-1; D might be TRBD1 (6 bases). CDR1 and CDR2 from the germline V gene are SGHRS and YFSETQ. Trimming took 0 bases from V and 5 from J, leaving 14 bases between them. The CDR3 length is 15 residues. The CDR3 DNA follows: TGCGCCAGCAGCTTGGACAGGGCTCTAGGTACTGAAGCTTTCTTT. It codes for CASSLDRALGTEAFF.

This rearrangement joins TRBV5-4 to TRBJ2-7; a possible D gene is TRBD1 (5 bases). Germline CDR1 is SGHNT and CDR2 is YYREEE (reference sequence). The CDR3 has 16 amino acids. The V end lost 2 bases, the J end lost 1 base, and 16 bases lay between the germline ends. The CDR3 bases are TGTGCCAGCAGCTTATCCTCTGGGGCTAGTTCCTACGAGCAGTACTTC. This sequence encodes CASSLSSGASSYEQYF.

The rearrangement links TRBV15 to TRBJ2-7, with D tentatively TRBD1 (7 bases). The ends were cut back, 0 bases at V and 2 bases at J, with 17 bases in the middle. The CDR3 sequence is 17 residues long. Germline V gene lookup returns CDR1 LNHNV and CDR2 YYDKDF (reference sequence). This CDR3 is CATSRDGGQEGTYEQYF. CDR3 sequence (DNA): TGTGCCACCAGCAGAGATGGAGGACAGGAGGGGACCTACGAGCAGTACTTC.

The chain recombines TRBV7-2 with TRBJ2-7; D is unresolved. The CDR3 covers 13 residues. CDR1 SGHTA and CDR2 FQGNSA come from the germline V gene. V gave up 1 base and J gave up 6 bases, with 10 bases separating them. CDR3 in amino acids: CASSLESIGEQYF. The DNA for the CDR3 is TGTGCCAGCAGCTTAGAATCGATCGGCGAGCAGTACTTC.